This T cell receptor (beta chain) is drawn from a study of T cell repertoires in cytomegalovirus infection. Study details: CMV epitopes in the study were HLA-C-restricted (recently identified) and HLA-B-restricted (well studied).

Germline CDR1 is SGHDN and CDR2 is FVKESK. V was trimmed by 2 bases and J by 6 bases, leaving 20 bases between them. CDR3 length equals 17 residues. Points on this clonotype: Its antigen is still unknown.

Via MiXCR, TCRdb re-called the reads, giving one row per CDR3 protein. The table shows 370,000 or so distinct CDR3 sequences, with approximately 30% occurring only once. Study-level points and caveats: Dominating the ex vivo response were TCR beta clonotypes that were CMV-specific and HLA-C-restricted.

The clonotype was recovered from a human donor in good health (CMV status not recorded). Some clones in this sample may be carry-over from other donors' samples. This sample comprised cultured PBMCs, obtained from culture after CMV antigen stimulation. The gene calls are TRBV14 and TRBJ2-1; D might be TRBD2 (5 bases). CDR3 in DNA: TGTGCCAGCAGCCAACTCGGTTCCGGGAAGGGCTTCAATGAGCAGTTCTTC. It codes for CASSQLGSGKGFNEQFF.